The rows below give T cell receptor beta chains drawn from one sample of a study of T cell responses to AZD1222 COVID-19 vaccine. The table came from immunoSEQ multiplex PCR; TCRdb's copy has only in-frame clones and leaves some out. The data contain about 150,000 clones, 90% of them singletons. Sequencing was performed on peripheral blood, taken on day 0 of AZD1222 vaccination. The source is an adult in good health. The CDR3 runs from the conserved cysteine through the conserved F or W. Fields, in order: D gene, J gene, V gene, clone size, CDR3 protein, CDR3 DNA. D genes are given only for firm matches. Only part of the rows carry a size: once, few, many, or a class if the clone is expanded.

TRBD2 | TRBJ2-7 | TRBV20-1 | . | CSASLRGGRNEQYF | TGCAGTGCTAGTCTGCGGGGGGGCCGTAACGAGCAGTACTTC
TRBD1 | TRBJ2-6 | TRBV4-3 | . | CASSQTTGTGANVLTF | TGCGCCAGCAGCCAAACGACAGGGACAGGGGCCAACGTCCTGACTTTC
. | TRBJ2-3 | TRBV9 | few | CASSVWTVTDTQYF | TGTGCCAGCAGCGTATGGACAGTTACAGATACGCAGTATTTT
. | TRBJ1-4 | TRBV5-1 | . | CASSPGSTNEKLFF | TGCGCCAGCAGCCCAGGGTCAACTAATGAAAAACTGTTTTTT
. | TRBJ1-1 | TRBV7-9 | once | CASSLDPVFAFF | TGTGCCAGCAGCTTAGACCCTGTTTTCGCTTTCTTT
TRBD1 | TRBJ1-5 | TRBV27 | . | CASSLAQGVGNQPQHF | TGTGCCAGCAGTTTGGCACAGGGGGTTGGCAATCAGCCCCAGCATTTT
. | TRBJ1-3 | TRBV7-6 | . | CASSFETPGMGNTIYF | TGTGCCAGCAGCTTTGAAACCCCAGGGATGGGAAACACCATATATTTT
TRBD1 | TRBJ1-2 | TRBV24-1 | . | CATRDSDNYGYTF | TGTGCCACCCGGGACAGCGATAACTATGGCTACACCTTC
TRBD1 | TRBJ1-1 | TRBV27 | . | CASSSNRVRDRGPEAFF | TGTGCCAGCAGTTCGAATCGAGTCCGGGACAGGGGGCCTGAAGCTTTCTTT
TRBD1 | TRBJ1-3 | TRBV2 | . | CASRGQGAPGNTIYF | TGTGCCAGCAGGGGACAGGGGGCGCCGGGAAACACCATATATTTT
. | TRBJ1-3 | TRBV4-3 | . | CASSQVYDPNSGNTIYF | TGCGCCAGCAGCCAAGTGTACGACCCAAACTCTGGAAACACCATATATTTT
TRBD1 | TRBJ1-5 | TRBV5-1 | . | CASSLTGGGDQPQHF | TGCGCCAGCAGCTTGACAGGGGGCGGCGATCAGCCCCAGCATTTT
. | TRBJ2-2 | TRBV24-1 | . | CATSGLGRGTGELFF | TGTGCCACCAGCGGATTGGGTCGAGGGACCGGGGAGCTGTTTTTT
. | TRBJ2-2 | TRBV7-8 | few | CASSLATAVGTGELFF | TGTGCCAGCAGCTTAGCTACAGCCGTGGGGACCGGGGAGCTGTTTTTT
. | TRBJ2-7 | TRBV6-5 | . | CASSYGFQGIYEQYF | TGTGCCAGCAGTTACGGTTTCCAGGGCATTTACGAGCAGTACTTC
. | TRBJ2-2 | TRBV13 | . | CASSFGGLANTGELFF | TGTGCCAGCAGCTTTGGTGGGCTGGCGAACACCGGGGAGCTGTTTTTT
. | TRBJ1-4 | TRBV27 | . | CASSLPHPLRDPAASGRKTVF | TGTGCCAGCAGTTTACCCCATCCCCTCCGGGACCCGGCAGCATCGGGAAGAAAAACTGTTTTT
. | TRBJ1-6 | TRBV25-1 | . | CASSASYNSPLHF | TGTGCCAGCAGTGCCAGTTATAATTCACCCCTCCACTTT
. | TRBJ1-2 | TRBV4-3 | few | CASSQSMTNYGYTF | TGCGCCAGCAGCCAATCTATGACTAACTATGGCTACACCTTC
. | TRBJ2-7 | TRBV7-9 | . | CASSPPAPSVHEQYF | TGTGCCAGCAGCCCCCCGGCCCCCTCGGTCCACGAGCAGTACTTC
TRBD2 | TRBJ2-7 | TRBV15 | many | CATSRDSGGSYEQYF | TGTGCCACCAGCAGAGATTCGGGGGGTTCCTACGAGCAGTACTTC
TRBD2 | TRBJ2-7 | TRBV12-3/TRBV12-4 | . | CASSLGLDREQYF | TGTGCCAGCAGTTTGGGACTAGATAGAGAGCAGTACTTC
. | TRBJ1-2 | TRBV4-1 | . | CASSQEPGPHYGYTF | TGCGCCAGCAGCCAAGAACCCGGGCCTCACTATGGCTACACCTTC
. | TRBJ2-4 | TRBV4-1 | . | CASSQDLRLAKNIQYF | TGCGCCAGCAGCCAAGATCTAAGATTAGCCAAAAACATTCAGTACTTC
. | TRBJ2-7 | TRBV24-1 | . | CATSGRGTGDYEQYF | TGTGCCACCAGTGGGCGGGGCACAGGAGACTACGAGCAGTACTTC
TRBD2 | TRBJ2-3 | TRBV5-1 | . | CASSLIGGVTDTQYF | TGCGCCAGCAGCTTGATCGGGGGGGTCACAGATACGCAGTATTTT
. | TRBJ2-1 | TRBV7-3 | . | CASSRDNEQFF | TGTGCCAGCAGCAGGGACAATGAGCAGTTCTTC
. | TRBJ1-5 | TRBV28 | . | CASSFLEQPQHF | TGTGCCAGCAGTTTTCTGGAACAGCCCCAGCATTTT
. | TRBJ1-1 | TRBV20-1 | . | CSGGTNTEAFF | TGCAGTGGAGGAACTAACACTGAAGCTTTCTTT
. | TRBJ1-1 | TRBV10-3 | . | CAISESWSGLGTEAFF | TGTGCCATCAGTGAATCGTGGTCGGGTCTGGGAACTGAAGCTTTCTTT
. | TRBJ2-3 | TRBV5-1 | . | CASSAAPNRAVTDTQYF | TGCGCCAGCAGCGCCGCTCCAAACAGGGCAGTCACAGATACGCAGTATTTT
. | TRBJ2-7 | TRBV9 | . | CASSGGPSSEQYF | TGTGCCAGCAGCGGGGGTCCGAGTAGCGAGCAGTACTTC
. | TRBJ1-2 | TRBV29-1 | . | CSVEGSYPGLGYTF | TGCAGCGTTGAGGGCTCCTACCCTGGGCTCGGCTACACCTTC
TRBD2 | TRBJ2-2 | TRBV10-1 | . | CASSELAAVSGELFF | TGCGCCAGCAGTGAACTAGCGGCCGTCTCCGGGGAGCTGTTTTTT
. | TRBJ1-2 | TRBV5-1 | . | CASSLLGRLRAVDGYTF | TGCGCCAGCAGTTTATTGGGTCGCCTACGGGCGGTGGATGGCTACACCTTC
TRBD1 | TRBJ2-1 | TRBV28 | once | CATRDSKDEQFF | TGTGCCACCCGGGACAGTAAGGATGAGCAGTTCTTC
TRBD2 | TRBJ2-3 | TRBV6-1 | . | CASSEGAGGPTDTQYF | TGTGCCAGCAGTGAAGGGGCGGGGGGTCCCACAGATACGCAGTATTTT
TRBD1 | TRBJ1-6 | TRBV9 | . | CASSADLGQANSPLHF | TGTGCCAGCAGCGCAGACCTCGGACAGGCCAATTCACCCCTCCACTTT
. | TRBJ2-2 | TRBV7-9 | . | CASSLGGGRELFF | TGTGCCAGCAGCTTAGGCGGGGGCAGGGAGCTGTTTTTT
. | TRBJ2-7 | TRBV2 | . | CASRDLLRGEQYF | TGTGCCAGCCGGGATCTCTTACGAGGCGAGCAGTACTTC